The sequence of this T cell receptor beta chain was determined in a study of T cells in Graves' hyperthyroidism and ophthalmopathy (dated by TCRdb to 2018 to 2020). Study-wide context: Peripheral blood samples were taken at the time of initial diagnosis, prior to any treatment. A discovery cohort of fewer than 110 patients, 43 with Graves' ophthalmopathy and more than 55 with stable Graves' hyperthyroidism, was used to find distinguishing TCR V-J signatures. Prospective prediction of ophthalmopathy was tested in an independent validation cohort consisting of 18 hyperthyroidism patients and approximately 16 patients who later progressed to ophthalmopathy. The roughly 94 discovery patients were randomly split 7:3 into training and test sets. In roughly six Graves' hyperthyroidism patients, the study also compared T-cell repertoires from thyroid tissue with T-cell repertoires from blood. After blood sampling, hyperthyroidism patients were treated with methimazole at a starting dose of 30 mg daily, and ophthalmopathy patients were treated with high-dose intravenous methylprednisolone. The paper reports TCR Vbeta CDR3 sequencing of approximately 130 peripheral blood samples: some 44 ophthalmopathy, over 70 hyperthyroidism and approximately 17 progressor patients. General findings and caveats noted by the study authors: During validation, the model predicted progression to ophthalmopathy a median of about 6.3 months ahead of onset, with almost 71% sensitivity and 72% to 85% specificity. Sample size was not statistically predetermined, and blinding of investigators to group allocation was not performed. Most expanded thyroid clonotypes (frequency above 0.001) were also detected in blood, a finding suggesting that blood repertoires may reflect thyroid immune responses. A model built on a 13 V-J signature distinguished ophthalmopathy from stable hyperthyroidism, reaching about 89% sensitivity and around 81% specificity in cross-validation and 80%/75% in testing.

As regards this clonotype: Its recognized antigen is unknown. Base-call qualities are not available, and no considerably larger clone is one nucleotide away.

TCR beta CDR3 regions were amplified from RNA transcripts. The TCR CDR3 was subjected to a first round of RT-PCR using the HTBI primer set and the Qiagen OneStep RT-PCR kit. A second multiplex PCR round built the libraries, followed by size selection and purification. Paired-end sequencing of the libraries was performed with 100 bp reads on an Illumina HiSeq2000. The paper's data handling went like this. SOAPnuke was used to process the raw data, removing reads that contained adapters or uncalled bases, had a mean Phred below 15, or lacked an exact match to the constant primer or identifier. High-quality paired reads were merged with COPE v1.2.5, and unique nucleotide sequences were defined as clonotypes. MiTCR v1.1 was used to align the clonotypes against IMGT TRBV, TRBD and TRBJ reference segments. Only V-J combinations with frequency above 0.0001, covering about 99% of repertoires, were analysed. A TCS score was defined as the ratio between F50 (clonal expansion) and ExV (chaos), using BLOSUM62-based TCRdist between CDR3 peptides within each V-J. Welch's t-statistics and random forest reduced around 550 V-J features to 13, which were used in a naive Bayes classifier (R e1071). The similarity between thyroid and blood repertoires was quantified using the Morisita-Horn index. TCRdb trimmed public reads at Q25 via fastp, called clones via MiXCR and kept in-frame beta chains. CDR3 protein duplicates are merged, each entry listing the most common genes and DNA. V and J calls and clone size were set by TCRdb, not the authors. This sample is represented by hundreds of thousands of distinct CDR3 sequences; 35% to 40% of them were singletons. The top ten constitute 8.9% of the sample.

A patient counted as having stable Graves' hyperthyroidism if no progression to ophthalmopathy occurred over 18 months of follow-up. Hyperthyroidism patients were aged 18 to 65 years and newly diagnosed, with disease duration of less than 2 months. Patients with uncontrolled infections, other autoimmune diseases, pregnancy or lactation were excluded. Diagnoses were based on clinical symptoms, serum thyroxine and TRAb, thyroid ultrasound and orbital computed tomography. PBMCs were separated from roughly 10 ml of fresh peripheral blood using Ficoll-Paque density gradient centrifugation. Total RNA was extracted with Trizol reagent, and quality was checked on an Agilent 2100 Bioanalyzer. V is reduced by 5 bases and J by 7 bases, leaving a spacing of 12 bases between them. As encoded in the germline V gene, CDR1 is SGDLS while CDR2 is YYNGEE. The CDR3, cysteine through phenylalanine, is 13 amino acids long. The retained sequence is limited to the CDR3, 39 bases, with the frame set at the first base.

What was sequenced was blood. This TCR was sampled from a man between 18 and 35 years old with Graves' hyperthyroidism. The receptor chain draws on TRBV9 and TRBJ1-4; the D gene identity is not certain. The CDR3 loop reads CASSHKTGEKLFF. The nucleotide sequence reads TGTGCCAGCAGTCATAAAACGGGTGAAAAACTGTTTTTT.